The clone carrying this T cell receptor beta chain was counted many times. The antigen is not known. Constant-segment primers served in 5'RACE that generated TCR alpha and TCR beta cDNA libraries bearing sample barcodes and UMIs. TCRdb reprocessed the 5' RACE reads via MiXCR and lists one record per CDR3 protein. The top ten hold less than 2% of the sample, which has about 35,000 distinct CDR3 sequences, around 21% seen once. Germline-derived CDR1 and CDR2 are DFQATT and SNEGSKA (reference sequence). The trim removed 6 bases at V and 13 bases at J, leaving 10 bases unmatched. The CDR3 totals 12 residues. The record originates from a study of T-cell memory formation after mild COVID-19. In the study overall: Across donors, TCR clusters were largely donor specific.

Points from the study as a whole: Cross-reactive memory apparently joined, as some responding clones appeared in pre-infection memory. CD4+ contracting clones were mainly CM and EM; CD8+ ones, EMRA.

This sequence joins TRBV20-1 and TRBJ1-3, with TRBD1 matching over 9 bases. The sample comprised PBMCs or a T cell subset sorted from them (not recorded which). The receptor comes from an adult who had mild COVID-19 (a few samples of this study predate the infection). Cell type and time point are not known. Here the CDR3 reads CSAFNRGQGIYF. In DNA form, the CDR3 reads TGCAGTGCCTTCAACAGGGGGCAAGGGATATATTTT.